Listed below are T cell receptor beta chains from one sample, sequenced in a study of T cells after yellow fever vaccination. MiXCR was run by TCRdb on the 5' RACE reads, yielding one entry per CDR3 protein. The profile shows some 560,000 distinct CDR3 sequences, roughly a sixth of them singletons. Sequencing was performed on PBMCs, taken 5 days after the first yellow fever vaccination. These receptors were taken from a man aged 18 to 29 who received the YFV17D yellow fever vaccine. Each CDR3 is given with its conserved first and last residue. D genes are given only for firm matches. Rows may omit the clone size; those that give it use once, few, many or a size class.

. | many | TRBJ2-1 | TRBV29-1 | TGCAGCGTTTATCCCGCTGAGCAGTTCTTC | CSVYPAEQFF
TRBD1 | . | TRBJ1-2 | TRBV14 | TGTGCCAGCAGCCAAGAACAGGGGCTCCATGGTGGCTACACCTTC | CASSQEQGLHGGYTF
. | . | TRBJ2-5 | TRBV10-1 | TGCGCCAGCAGTGACGGGGGAGGTCAAGAGACCCAGTACTTC | CASSDGGGQETQYF
. | . | TRBJ2-1 | TRBV7-9 | TGTGCCAGCAGCTGGGGTGGTACAGTGAACAATGAGCAGTTCTTC | CASSWGGTVNNEQFF
. | . | TRBJ2-2 | TRBV5-1 | TGCGCCAGCAGCTTACTAATAAACACCGGGGAGCTGTTTTTT | CASSLLINTGELFF
TRBD2 | many | TRBJ2-3 | TRBV5-1 | TGCGCCAGCAGCAGAACGACTAGCGAAGGGGGAGATACGCAGTATTTT | CASSRTTSEGGDTQYF
TRBD2 | few | TRBJ2-5 | TRBV5-4 | TGTGCCAGCAGCTTGGCCCTAGCGGGGGTGGAGACCCAGTACTTC | CASSLALAGVETQYF
. | . | TRBJ2-5 | TRBV10-3 | TGTGCCATCAGTGAGTCTACCATCCAAGAGACCCAGTACTTC | CAISESTIQETQYF
TRBD1 | many | TRBJ2-7 | TRBV5-1 | TGCGCCAGCAGCCCGGGACAGGGCTTCCCTTCGTCCTACGAGCAGTACTTC | CASSPGQGFPSSYEQYF
TRBD1 | . | TRBJ2-1 | TRBV6-2/TRBV6-3 | TGTGCCAGCAGTAACTCAGCAGGGGGCCTATACAATGAGCAGTTCTTC | CASSNSAGGLYNEQFF
. | . | TRBJ2-5 | TRBV2 | TGTGCCAGCAAGTGTCGGCAGGACCAAGAGACCCAGTACTTC | CASKCRQDQETQYF
TRBD1 | . | TRBJ2-5 | TRBV4-2 | TGTGCCAGCAGCCACGCTGAGGGGGCAGAGACCCAGTACTTC | CASSHAEGAETQYF
TRBD1 | . | TRBJ1-2 | TRBV6-5 | TGTGCCAGCAGTTACGGGACAGGGGTTGGCTACACCTTC | CASSYGTGVGYTF
. | few | TRBJ1-4 | TRBV7-7 | TGTGCCAGCAGTCAGAACGAGGGTGAAAAACTGTTTTTT | CASSQNEGEKLFF
. | few | TRBJ2-3 | TRBV11-1 | TGTGCCAGCAGCAGGGACGTGAGCACAGATACGCAGTATTTT | CASSRDVSTDTQYF
. | . | TRBJ1-6 | TRBV7-3 | TGTGCCAGCAGCTTAAAGGGGAATAATTCACCCCTCCACTTT | CASSLKGNNSPLHF
. | . | TRBJ1-5 | TRBV23-1 | TGCGCCAGCAGTCACGTAACCGTGCCAGGGATTATTGGGCAGCCCCAGCATTTT | CASSHVTVPGIIGQPQHF
. | . | TRBJ2-6 | TRBV12-3/TRBV12-4 | TGTGCCAGCAGGCCAGGGGCTGGGGCCAACGTCCTGACTTTC | CASRPGAGANVLTF
. | few | TRBJ2-3 | TRBV7-9 | TGTGCCAGCAGCGCCCTTAGTGGAATCGGGGATACGCAGTATTTT | CASSALSGIGDTQYF
. | many | TRBJ2-3 | TRBV29-1 | TGCAGCGTCGGGACTTCAGGCACAGATACGCAGTATTTT | CSVGTSGTDTQYF
. | many | TRBJ2-2 | TRBV12-3/TRBV12-4 | TGTGCCAGCAGCCCAGGGGTGAGGACCGGGGAGCTGTTTTTT | CASSPGVRTGELFF
. | few | TRBJ2-3 | TRBV7-3 | TGTGCCAGCAGCCTCCCCGAGACAGAGAGCACAGATACGCAGTATTTT | CASSLPETESTDTQYF
TRBD2 | . | TRBJ2-3 | TRBV12-3/TRBV12-4 | TGTGCCAGCAGTGCGGGGGTCTCGGATACGCAGTATTTT | CASSAGVSDTQYF
. | . | TRBJ2-3 | TRBV9 | TGTGCCAGCAGCGTAGACCCCCGGGGCACAGATACGCAGTATTTT | CASSVDPRGTDTQYF
TRBD1 | . | TRBJ1-1 | TRBV12-3/TRBV12-4 | TGTGCCAGCAGTTTGCAGGGGGTGGATTCGGCTGAAGCTTTCTTT | CASSLQGVDSAEAFF
TRBD2 | once | TRBJ2-3 | TRBV5-1 | TGCGCCAGCAGCGTATCTCTTAGCGGGGGAAAACATACGCAGTATTTT | CASSVSLSGGKHTQYF
TRBD1 | few | TRBJ1-5 | TRBV10-3 | TGTGCCATCAGTGGATTGGGACAGAATCAGCCCCAGCATTTT | CAISGLGQNQPQHF
. | few | TRBJ2-1 | TRBV21-1 | TGTGCCAGCAGCAAAACCGGATACAATGAGCAGTTCTTC | CASSKTGYNEQFF